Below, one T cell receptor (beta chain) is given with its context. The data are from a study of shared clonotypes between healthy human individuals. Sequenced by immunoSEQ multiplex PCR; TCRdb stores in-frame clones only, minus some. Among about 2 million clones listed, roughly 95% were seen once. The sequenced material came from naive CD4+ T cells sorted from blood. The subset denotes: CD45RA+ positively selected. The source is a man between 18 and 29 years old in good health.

The DNA of the CDR3 is TGTGCCAGCAGCTTAGCTAGCAGAGGTTTAGATACGCAGTATTTT. Amino acid sequence: CASSLASRGLDTQYF. The V gene is TRBV11-2, the J gene TRBJ2-3; D might be TRBD2 (5 bases). CDR3 length: 15 residues. V lost 1 base and J lost 5, with 13 bases in between. The V gene's germline CDR1 is SGHAT and CDR2 FQNNGV.